This entry lists 3 T cell receptor beta chains sequenced from one sample in a study of blood T cell repertoires in COVID-19 (TCRdb year 2020). The library came from the immunoSEQ multiplex PCR assay. TCRdb limited this immuneACCESS table to in-frame rearrangements with V and J called. A share of clones is missing; checked studies link under half to unresolved V genes, and the rest is unexplained. This sample is represented by approximately 99,000 clones; roughly 84% of them were singletons. The ten largest clones add up to less than 2% of the sample. Sequenced input: peripheral blood. The receptors were gathered from a man between 65 and 80 years old with active or convalescent COVID-19.

This clone was counted once. V and J are TRBV7-2 and TRBJ1-1; TRBD1 matches at 7 bases. The CDR3 runs 19 residues. V shed 5 bases, J shed 1 base, and the junction held 19 bases outside the gene matches. Germline V gene sequence: CDR1 SGHTA, CDR2 FQGNSA. The CDR3 DNA sequence: TGTGCCAGCAGCGCCAACTACCTTGGGACAGTAATTCAGAACACTGAAGCTTTCTTT. Its protein product is CASSANYLGTVIQNTEAFF.

The V gene is TRBV6-6, the J gene TRBJ1-1; 8 bases are a match to TRBD1. The CDR3 totals 15 residues. Germline assignment: CDR1 MNHNY and CDR2 SVGAGI (reference sequence). V shed 5 bases and J 2 bases; nucleotides not matched to a gene: 7. CDR3 sequence (DNA): TGTGCCAGCAGTAACGGGGACAGGACTAACACTGAAGCTTTCTTT. It codes for CASSNGDRTNTEAFF.

V usage is TRBV28 and J usage is TRBJ1-5; TRBD1 agrees at 7 bases. Looked up from germline, CDR1 is MDHEN and CDR2 is SYDVKM. The CDR3 consists of 17 residues. V was clipped by 6 bases and J by 3 bases; unmatched bases: 14. The CDR3 DNA sequence: TGTGCCAGCAGGCTTATTAGCCCTACAGGGGCCAATCAGCCCCAGCATTTT. This gives the protein CASRLISPTGANQPQHF.